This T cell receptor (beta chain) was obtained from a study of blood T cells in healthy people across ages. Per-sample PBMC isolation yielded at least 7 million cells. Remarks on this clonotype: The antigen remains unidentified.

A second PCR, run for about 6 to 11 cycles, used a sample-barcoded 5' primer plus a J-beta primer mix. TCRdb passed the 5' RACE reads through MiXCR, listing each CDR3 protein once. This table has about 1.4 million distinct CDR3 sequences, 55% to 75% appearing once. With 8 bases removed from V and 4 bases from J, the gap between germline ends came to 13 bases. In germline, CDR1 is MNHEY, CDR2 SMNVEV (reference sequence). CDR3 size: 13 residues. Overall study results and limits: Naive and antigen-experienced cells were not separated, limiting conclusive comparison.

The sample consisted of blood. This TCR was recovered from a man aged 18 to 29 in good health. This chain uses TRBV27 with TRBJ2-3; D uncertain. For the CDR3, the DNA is TGTGCCAGCGGGAACTTTCGCGCAGATACGCAGTATTTT. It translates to CASGNFRADTQYF.